This TCR beta chain was identified in a study of CD8 T cells in ankylosing spondylitis. Study-level results: Ankylosing spondylitis blood seemed to carry a telltale TCR beta motif made of about 8 highly homologous variants. Significant enrichment of disease-linked clones was reported in matched ankylosing spondylitis synovial fluid.

The V segment lost 6 bases and the J segment 2 bases; nucleotides outside the gene matches: 8. The CDR3 has 17 residues. For this clonotype: Its target is unknown.

With molecular barcodes, quantitative 5'-RACE was used to make the TCR beta libraries. Via MiXCR, TCRdb re-called the 5' RACE reads, giving one row per CDR3 protein. The table has some 270,000 distinct CDR3 sequences, roughly 18% seen once. The chain is built from TRBV12-3 or TRBV12-4 and TRBJ2-6, with 9 bases matching TRBD1. This TCR came from a male donor with ankylosing spondylitis or in good health (not recorded which). Sample: blood, either unsorted or a sorted T cell fraction (not recorded which). This CDR3 reads CASSPQGALAGANVLTF. Here the CDR3 DNA reads TGTGCCAGCAGCCCACAGGGGGCTTTAGCTGGGGCCAACGTCCTGACTTTC.